The 27 T cell receptor beta chains below were found in one sample sequenced in a study of identical twins. TCRdb reanalysed the 5' RACE reads using MiXCR and keeps one entry per CDR3 protein. The sample yields around 960,000 distinct CDR3 sequences, roughly an eighth seen once. These data are also associated with another study on yellow fever vaccine responses in identical twins.

Input material: PBMCs. The receptors come from a woman between 18 and 29 years old in good health.

The chain joins TRBV5-6 to TRBJ1-6, with D possibly matching TRBD1 (5 bases). The germline V gene has CDR1 SGHDT and CDR2 YYEEEE. This CDR3 contains 14 residues. V was shortened by 3 bases and J by 7 bases, with 11 bases between the two germline ends. CDR3 residues: CASSSTTGNSPLHF. The CDR3 DNA follows: TGTGCCAGCAGCTCGACAACAGGAAATTCACCCCTCCACTTT.

CDR3 amino acids: CASSQETSGTEAFF. CDR3 sequence (DNA): TGTGCCAGCAGCCAAGAAACCTCGGGGACTGAAGCTTTCTTT. This chain links TRBV4-2 with TRBJ1-1; D is ambiguous. V was shortened by 0 bases and J by 5 bases, with 10 bases between the two germline ends. The CDR3 has 14 residues. Germline lookup yields CDR1 LGHNA and CDR2 YNFKEQ.

The chain carries TRBV4-1 and TRBJ2-1; the D gene is possibly TRBD2 (7 bases). The V end lost 0 bases, the J end lost 13 bases, and 22 bases lay between the germline ends. Germline values: CDR1 MGHRA, CDR2 YSYEKL. The CDR3 has 16 amino acids. The CDR3 DNA is TGCGCCAGCAGCCAAGATGGTATGGGGCGGGGGCCCGGACAGTTCTTC. Protein product: CASSQDGMGRGPGQFF.

On this clonotype: The junction differs from germline at one of its ends, possibly a read error. This sequence joins TRBV2 and TRBJ2-5; a possible D gene is TRBD2 (5 bases). Germline values: CDR1 SNHLY, CDR2 FYNNEI. CDR3 length: 14 amino acids. The CDR3, as DNA: TGTGCCAACAGTGACCTTGCGACGGGGGAGACCCAGTACTTC. This translates into CANSDLATGETQYF.

The V and J genes are TRBV2 and TRBJ1-5; 8 bases align to TRBD1. Losses at the gene ends were 1 base for V and 9 bases for J; bases not matched to a gene: 8. The length of the CDR3 is 15 residues. CDR1 SNHLY and CDR2 FYNNEI come from the germline V gene. The CDR3 reads CASSEVTGGSGPQHF. As DNA, the CDR3 is TGTGCCAGCAGTGAAGTTACAGGGGGATCGGGGCCCCAGCATTTT. Complete variable domain (other parts from reference TRBV2 and TRBJ1-5): EPEVTQTPSHQVTQMGQEVILRCVPISNHLYFYWYRQILGQKVEFLVSFYNNEISEKSEIFDDQFSVERPDGSNFTLKIRSTKLEDSAMYFCASSEVTGGSGPQHFGDGTRLSIL.

This clonotype was recorded a few times. The CDR3 protein is CASSLTRGTYEQYF. The CDR3 nucleotides are TGTGCCAGCAGTTTGACCCGGGGGACCTACGAGCAGTACTTC. The chain joins TRBV7-8 to TRBJ2-7; tentative D call: TRBD2 (6 bases). Per germline, CDR1 SGHVS and CDR2 FQNEAQ. This CDR3 has 14 residues. With 6 bases removed from V and 2 bases from J, the gap between germline ends came to 14 bases.

This clonotype was counted at least ten times. This sequence joins TRBV25-1 and TRBJ2-1; the match to TRBD2 covers 13 bases. CDR3 size: 18 residues. The junction had 6 bases not matched to a gene; V was cut back by 4 bases and J by 0 bases. Germline CDR1 reads MGHDK; CDR2 reads SYGVNS. CDR3 protein: CASSAGTSGVSSYNEQFF. DNA of the CDR3: TGTGCCAGCAGTGCAGGGACTAGCGGGGTCAGCTCCTACAATGAGCAGTTCTTC.

The gene calls are TRBV6-1 and TRBJ2-1; 7 nucleotides line up with TRBD1. Germline CDR1 is MNHNS and CDR2 is SASEGT. The CDR3 has 12 amino acids. After removal of 5 bases from V and 7 bases from J, the junction contained 2 bases not matched to a gene. The CDR3 loop is CASSKQGNEQFF. In DNA form, the CDR3 reads TGTGCCAGCAGTAAACAGGGGAATGAGCAGTTCTTC.

V and J are TRBV6-1 and TRBJ1-5; 7 bases fit TRBD1. Per the germline V gene, CDR1 is MNHNS and CDR2 is SASEGT. The length of the CDR3 is 16 residues. The V and J ends lost 6 bases and 4 bases, in that order; junction bases with no gene match: 12. The CDR3 DNA sequence: TGTGCCAGCAGCCCTGCTATCTTACAGGGGAATCAGCCCCAGCATTTT. It yields the protein CASSPAILQGNQPQHF.

This clonotype has only a few counts. The chain has TRBV4-1 and TRBJ2-5, with a tentative D call TRBD1 (6 bases). The V gene lost 0 bases and the J gene lost 0 bases, with 11 bases spanning the gap. The V gene's germline CDR1 is MGHRA and CDR2 YSYEKL. The CDR3 has 16 residues. The CDR3 DNA reads as TGCGCCAGCAGCCAAGATAGGACAGTGTACCAAGAGACCCAGTACTTC. Its protein product is CASSQDRTVYQETQYF.

The chain combines TRBV29-1 with TRBJ1-5; unclear D gene. The CDR3 covers 13 residues. Trimming stripped 4 bases from V and 4 bases from J, with 11 bases between. Germline CDR1 SQVTM, CDR2 ANQGSEA. CDR3 amino acids: CSVAWEINQPQHF. The CDR3 coding sequence is TGCAGCGTTGCCTGGGAGATTAATCAGCCCCAGCATTTT.

Many counts were recorded for this clonotype. The chain joins TRBV12-3 or TRBV12-4 to TRBJ2-4, with D unclear. V was clipped by 2 bases and J by 0 bases, with 8 bases between them. The CDR3 totals 15 residues. The CDR3 reads CASSLLALAKNIQYF. The CDR3 DNA reads as TGTGCCAGCAGTTTATTAGCTCTAGCCAAAAACATTCAGTACTTC.

The chain joins TRBV5-4 to TRBJ1-2; the D gene is possibly TRBD1 (5 bases). Germline values: CDR1 SGHNT, CDR2 YYREEE (reference sequence). The CDR3 runs 13 residues. V gave up 0 bases and J gave up 5 bases, with 8 bases separating them. This CDR3 reads CASSLDRFYGYTF. CDR3 DNA sequence: TGTGCCAGCAGCTTGGACAGGTTTTATGGCTACACCTTC.

The sample holds many counts of this clonotype. This sequence joins TRBV5-1 and TRBJ1-2; D ambiguous. V shed 0 bases and J shed 4 bases, with 7 bases lying between them. The CDR3 has 13 residues. Per germline, CDR1 SGHRS and CDR2 YFSETQ. The CDR3 nucleotides read TGCGCCAGCAGCTTGGACGGGGTCTATGGCTACACCTTC. It codes for CASSLDGVYGYTF.

This clonotype turned up a few times. For the CDR3, the DNA is TGCAGCGCGGCCCAGGGATATAGCAATGAGCAGTTCTTC. This codes for CSAAQGYSNEQFF. The chain carries TRBV29-1 and TRBJ2-1, with D tentatively TRBD1 (5 bases). The CDR3 loop spans 13 amino acids. V lost 7 bases, J lost 6 bases, and 16 bases lay in between. Germline V gives CDR1 SQVTM, CDR2 ANQGSEA.

This chain uses TRBV7-9 with TRBJ1-5, with 8 nucleotides matching TRBD1. J gave up 5 bases and V 3 bases, and 9 bases lay outside the gene matches. CDR3 length equals 16 residues. Germline V lookup: CDR1 SEHNR, CDR2 FQNEAQ (reference sequence). CDR3 loop: CASSFAQGAGDQPQHF. CDR3 bases: TGTGCCAGCAGCTTTGCCCAGGGGGCAGGAGATCAGCCCCAGCATTTT.

The chain employs TRBV28 and TRBJ2-7; D tentatively fits TRBD1 or TRBD2 (6 bases each). The CDR3 has 12 residues. V lost 7 bases to trimming and J lost 9 bases, with 16 bases between them. Germline V lookup: CDR1 MDHEN, CDR2 SYDVKM. DNA for the CDR3: TGTGCCAGCACCACCCCGGGGGCGGGGCAGTACGTC. Translated: CASTTPGAGQYV.

This chain links TRBV11-2 with TRBJ2-3; no firm D call. Germline V CDR1 and CDR2: SGHAT, FQNNGV. The CDR3 spans 14 residues. V lost 2 bases and J 0 bases, leaving 6 bases between the germline ends. CDR3 DNA: TGTGCCAGCAGCTTAAGTTGGAGCACAGATACGCAGTATTTT. Translation: CASSLSWSTDTQYF.

This clonotype was recorded only once. Lacking the conserved final phenylalanine or tryptophan, this CDR3 likely reflects a read error. The J gene is TRBJ2-2, the V gene TRBV29-1, with 7 bases fitting TRBD2. The CDR3 runs 15 residues. CDR1 is SQVTM, CDR2 ANQGSEA, per germline. The V gene end was trimmed by 1 base and the J gene end by 2 bases; junction bases not matched to a gene: 4. CDR3 protein: CSVEVREGNTGELFY. In nucleotides, the CDR3 is TGCAGCGTTGAAGTAAGGGAGGGAAACACCGGGGAGCTGTTTTAT.

This clonotype has a handful of counts. The chain employs TRBV6-1 and TRBJ1-6, with D unresolved. CDR3 length: 12 residues. Germline V gene data show CDR1 as MNHNS and CDR2 as SASEGT. With 4 bases removed from V and 12 bases from J, the gap between germline ends came to 10 bases. The CDR3 reads CASSGWKVPLHF. Here the CDR3 DNA reads TGTGCCAGCAGTGGGTGGAAAGTACCCCTCCACTTT.

There are a few counts of this clonotype. The chain couples TRBV10-3 to TRBJ2-7, with a possible D match to TRBD1 (5 bases). The CDR3 is 15 residues long. V was cut by 6 bases and J by 5 bases, with 20 bases left in between. Per germline, CDR1 ENHRY and CDR2 SYGVKD. CDR3 loop: CAISSAPGIFDEQYV. The CDR3 DNA reads as TGTGCCATCAGCTCGGCGCCAGGGATTTTCGACGAGCAGTACGTC.

This clonotype was counted a few times. J is TRBJ1-5 and V is TRBV12-3 or TRBV12-4; TRBD1 matches at 8 bases. V gave up 5 bases and J gave up 1 base; unmatched junction bases: 7. The CDR3 has 16 residues. CDR3 residues: CASSPNRGRSNQPQHF. The CDR3 DNA sequence: TGTGCCAGCAGTCCAAACAGGGGGAGAAGCAATCAGCCCCAGCATTTT.

This clonotype was counted a few times. The chain employs TRBV27 and TRBJ2-3; no definite D call. Germline V gene sequence: CDR1 MNHEY, CDR2 SMNVEV (reference sequence). The germline V and J ends were trimmed by 3 bases and 5 bases, with 15 bases remaining between them. The CDR3 spans 15 residues. This CDR3 reads CASSFGPGPGDTQYF. The CDR3 DNA sequence: TGTGCCAGCAGTTTCGGACCCGGCCCTGGAGATACGCAGTATTTT.

This clonotype occurred a few times. The V call is TRBV20-1, the J call TRBJ1-2; D call uncertain. Germline V lookup: CDR1 DFQATT, CDR2 SNEGSKA (reference sequence). The CDR3 extends over 8 amino acids. CDR3: CRPRGYTF. The DNA of the CDR3 is TGCAGGCCACGGGGCTACACCTTC.

In its sample, this clonotype was seen many times. The V gene is TRBV29-1, the J gene TRBJ2-1; TRBD2 matches 10 bases. Trimming at V came to 5 bases and at J to 4 bases, leaving 8 bases not matched to a gene. Germline V gene lookup returns CDR1 SQVTM and CDR2 ANQGSEA. The CDR3 length is 15 residues. The CDR3 here is CSVLTGTSVYNEQFF. The CDR3 coding sequence is TGCAGCGTTCTAACCGGGACTAGCGTATACAATGAGCAGTTCTTC.

There are a few counts of this clonotype. The chain links TRBV4-2 to TRBJ2-2, with 11 bases lining up with TRBD2. The CDR3 has 16 residues. Germline CDR1 LGHNA, CDR2 YNFKEQ. Trimming cost V 2 bases and J 7 bases; bases outside gene matches: 6. The CDR3 is CASSQSIAGGNGELFF. The DNA for the CDR3 is TGTGCCAGCAGCCAATCGATAGCGGGAGGGAACGGGGAGCTGTTTTTT.

This clonotype turned up a few times. V is TRBV5-1 and J is TRBJ2-2; possibly TRBD2 for D (5 bases). V dropped 4 bases and J dropped 6 bases, with 10 bases sitting between them. The CDR3 consists of 13 residues. Germline assignment: CDR1 SGHRS and CDR2 YFSETQ. The CDR3 DNA reads as TGCGCCAGCAGCCGGACTGTTGCCGGGGAGCTGTTTTTT. This sequence encodes CASSRTVAGELFF.